Following are 12 T cell receptor beta chains from one sample sequenced in a study of T-cell reconstitution after alpha-beta-depleted transplantation in children. Unique molecular identifiers were used in preparing the TCRbeta library. TCRdb re-called the PCR reads with MiXCR, one entry per CDR3 protein. Found here are around 490,000 distinct CDR3 sequences, about an eighth of them singletons; the top ten hold 11% to 15%. The sample consisted of PBMCs, mostly from graft donor cells, taken 180 days after TCRalphabeta/CD19-depleted stem cell transplant. The origin of the receptors is a female patient aged 2-9 years who had a stem cell transplant for aplastic anemia, so the T cells may come from the graft donor.

This clonotype was seen repeatedly, ten times or more. The CDR3: CASSRDRTGELFF. The CDR3, as DNA: TGTGCCAGCAGTAGGGACCGCACCGGGGAGCTGTTTTTT. This sequence joins TRBV12-3 or TRBV12-4 and TRBJ2-2; possibly TRBD1 or TRBD2 for D (5 bases each). The CDR3 contains 13 residues. Deletions cut 5 bases from V and 4 bases from J, with 8 bases between.

This clonotype was seen a handful of times. The genes are TRBV9 and TRBJ2-3; TRBD2 might be the D (6 bases). V lost 0 bases and J lost 0, with 11 bases in between. Germline V gene sequence: CDR1 SGDLS, CDR2 YYNGEE. The CDR3 is 16 residues long. The CDR3 loop reads CASSVDSAGSTDTQYF. CDR3 sequence (DNA): TGTGCCAGCAGCGTAGACTCGGCGGGAAGCACAGATACGCAGTATTTT. The variable domain in full, with the rest retrieved from reference TRBV9 and TRBJ2-3, is DSGVTQTPKHLITATGQRVTLRCSPRSGDLSVYWYQQSLDQGLQFLIQYYNGEERAKGNILERFSAQQFPDLHSELNLSSLELGDSALYFCASSVDSAGSTDTQYFGPGTRLTVL.

This clonotype was seen a few times. The rearrangement uses TRBV29-1 and TRBJ1-2, with D uncertain. Trimming stripped 6 bases from V and 8 bases from J, with 28 bases between. CDR1 and CDR2 from the germline V gene are SQVTM and ANQGSEA. This CDR3 has 16 residues. The CDR3 DNA follows: TGCAGCGTCCCCCGCCCTTCGTACCTTATTCCGCGCGGCTACACCTTC. The encoded protein is CSVPRPSYLIPRGYTF.

The table lists this clonotype with a few counts. The rearrangement links TRBV12-3 or TRBV12-4 to TRBJ2-1; the match to TRBD2 covers 16 bases. The CDR3 covers 17 residues. V shed 5 bases and J 9 bases; nucleotides not matched to a gene: 10. The CDR3 nucleotides read TGTGCCAGCAGTCCCGGGACTAGCGGGAGGGAGAGGGGTGAGCAGTTCTTC. This sequence encodes CASSPGTSGRERGEQFF.

The sample holds a few counts of this clonotype. The chain uses TRBV14 and TRBJ1-2; 12 bases agree with TRBD1. With V trimmed by 1 base and J by 3 bases, 3 bases remained unmatched. The CDR3 spans 16 residues. Germline V lookup: CDR1 SGHDN, CDR2 FVKESK. The CDR3 spells CASSQAGTGGYYGYTF. The DNA of the CDR3 is TGTGCCAGCAGCCAAGCCGGGACAGGGGGCTACTATGGCTACACCTTC.

In this sample, this clonotype turned up a few times. The V call is TRBV7-2, the J call TRBJ1-3, with D unresolved. The CDR3 runs 14 residues. Germline loops: CDR1 SGHTA, CDR2 FQGNSA. V dropped 2 bases and J dropped 8 bases, with 13 bases sitting between them. The CDR3 spells CASSLLASGDTIYF. Here the CDR3 DNA reads TGTGCCAGCAGCTTACTGGCATCCGGTGACACCATATATTTT.

The chain is built from TRBV7-6 and TRBJ1-1; TRBD1 is a possible D gene (6 bases). Germline lookup yields CDR1 SGHVS and CDR2 FNYEAQ. With 2 bases removed from V and 6 bases from J, the gap between germline ends came to 7 bases. CDR3 size: 12 residues. This chain's CDR3 is CASSLKGAEAFF. Here the CDR3 DNA reads TGTGCCAGCAGCTTAAAGGGGGCTGAAGCTTTCTTT.

This clonotype was detected a few times. This chain links TRBV7-2 with TRBJ2-5, with TRBD2 matching 8 bases. V lost 8 bases, J lost 3 bases, and 11 bases stayed unmatched. This CDR3 contains 15 residues. Germline V gene sequence: CDR1 SGHTA, CDR2 FQGNSA. CDR3 bases: TGTGCCAGCTCTCGAACCGGGACTAGAGAAGAGACCCAGTACTTC. Protein: CASSRTGTREETQYF. Looking up the rest from reference TRBV7-2 and TRBJ2-5 gives the full variable domain: GAGVSQSPSNKVTEKGKDVELRCDPISGHTALYWYRQSLGQGLEFLIYFQGNSAPDKSGLPSDRFSAERTGGSVSTLTIQRTQQEDSAVYLCASSRTGTREETQYFGPGTRLLVL.

This clonotype was picked up many times. V is TRBV12-3 or TRBV12-4 and J is TRBJ1-1, with D unclear. The CDR3 length is 13 residues. V lost 8 bases, J lost 1 base, and 11 bases lay in between. In DNA form, the CDR3 reads TGTGCCAGCGCCGAGCAGGCGAACACTGAAGCTTTCTTT. It translates to CASAEQANTEAFF.

This clonotype was counted a few times. The CDR3 loop is CASSTLRTGLQTQYF. For the CDR3, the DNA is TGTGCCAGCAGTACCCTTCGGACAGGGCTCCAGACCCAGTACTTC. The chain carries TRBV28 and TRBJ2-5; 8 bases align to TRBD1. Losses at the gene ends were 5 bases for V and 6 bases for J; bases not matched to a gene: 11. Germline-derived CDR1 and CDR2 are MDHEN and SYDVKM. The CDR3 is made up of 15 amino acids.

V and J are TRBV20-1 and TRBJ2-1, with D perhaps TRBD2 (5 bases). This CDR3 has 15 amino acids. Trimming stripped 3 bases from V and 0 bases from J, with 12 bases between. Germline-derived CDR1 and CDR2 are DFQATT and SNEGSKA (reference sequence). Here the CDR3 reads CSARRASSSYNEQFF. In nucleotides, the CDR3 is TGCAGTGCTAGGCGGGCCAGCAGCTCCTACAATGAGCAGTTCTTC.

The gene calls are TRBV4-3 and TRBJ2-2; 7 bases are a match to TRBD1. After removal of 1 base from V and 3 bases from J, the junction contained 5 bases not matched to a gene. This CDR3 is 16 amino acids long. In germline, CDR1 is LGHNA, CDR2 YSLEER. The CDR3, as DNA: TGCGCCAGCAGCCAAGGGGGACAGTCGTACACCGGGGAGCTGTTTTTT. Its protein product is CASSQGGQSYTGELFF.